This TCR beta chain was documented in a study of blood T cell repertoires in COVID-19. Looking at the study overall: Both acute and convalescent COVID-19 samples were obtained from the United States, Italy and Spain.

The CDR3 has 13 residues. The V and J ends lost 6 bases and 2 bases respectively, with 9 bases between them. Per the germline V gene, CDR1 is LNHDA and CDR2 is SQIVND (reference sequence). Profiling relied on immunoSEQ multiplex PCR, and the TCRdb table lists in-frame clones only, not all of them. The sample carries under 55,000 clones, approximately 87% recorded once. The TCR originated in a human donor in a cohort sampled during active COVID-19. The rearrangement uses TRBV19 and TRBJ2-3; TRBD1 might be the D (5 bases). Material for sequencing was peripheral blood. CDR3 in amino acids: CASSQGATDTQYF. The CDR3 DNA reads TGTGCCAGTAGCCAGGGCGCCACAGATACGCAGTATTTT.